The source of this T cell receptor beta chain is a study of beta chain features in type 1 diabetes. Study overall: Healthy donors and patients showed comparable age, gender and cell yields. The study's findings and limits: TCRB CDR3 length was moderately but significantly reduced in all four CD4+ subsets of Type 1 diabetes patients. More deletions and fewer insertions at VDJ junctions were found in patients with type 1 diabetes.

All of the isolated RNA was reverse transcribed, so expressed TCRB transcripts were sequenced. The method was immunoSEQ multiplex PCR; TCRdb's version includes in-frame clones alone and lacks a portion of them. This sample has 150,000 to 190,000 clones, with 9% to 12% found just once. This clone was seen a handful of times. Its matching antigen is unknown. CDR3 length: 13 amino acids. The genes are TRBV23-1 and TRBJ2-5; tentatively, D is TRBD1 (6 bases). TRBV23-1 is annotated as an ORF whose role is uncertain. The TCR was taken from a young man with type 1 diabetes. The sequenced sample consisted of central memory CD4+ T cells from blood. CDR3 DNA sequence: TGCACCATAAATGTAAACAGGGAAGAGACCCAGTACTTC. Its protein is CTINVNREETQYF.